The clone carrying this T cell receptor (beta chain) was recorded at least ten times. Its target is not known. The entry originates in a study of T cells after yellow fever vaccination. Study-level background: Preparation of fractions with low cell numbers was performed using SMART-Seq v4 Ultra Low Input.

This CDR3 region has 14 residues. CDR1 is SNHLY and CDR2 is FYNNEI in the germline V gene. With 6 bases removed from V and 4 bases from J, the gap between germline ends came to 15 bases. Notes on the study in general: Peaking on day 5 versus 15, the secondary response was faster but weaker. Among primary-vaccination clones, most reappeared after the booster, at 95% to 96% for CD4 and 88% for CD8.

As TCR cDNA was made by 5'RACE template switching, a universal primer site and UMIs were added. In TCRdb, the 5' RACE reads were re-called with MiXCR into one record per CDR3 protein. The sample carries some 160,000 distinct CDR3 sequences, under 7.5% recorded once. The chain uses TRBV2 and TRBJ1-1, with no clear D. This receptor was obtained from a man aged 18 to 30 who received the YFV17D yellow fever vaccine. Sequencing used CD4+ T cells sorted from PBMCs, obtained 5 to 6 days after the first yellow fever vaccination. The CDR3 DNA follows: TGTGCCAGCAGGCCACGGAGCATTGGCACTGAAGCTTTCTTT. This gives the protein CASRPRSIGTEAFF.